The 29 T cell receptor beta chains below come from one sample, sequenced in a study of blood T cells in healthy people across ages. Sample-barcoded 5' priming and a J-beta primer mix drove a second PCR of 7 to 11 cycles. One entry per CDR3 protein results from TCRdb running MiXCR on the 5' RACE reads. The table records around 1,900,000 distinct CDR3 sequences, around 42% of them present only once. Sample: blood. These receptors originate from a human donor in good health.

The J gene is TRBJ2-4, the V gene TRBV27; the match to TRBD2 covers 7 bases. TRBJ2-7 matches the DNA end more closely, so the J call is doubtful. From germline, CDR1 is MNHEY and CDR2 SMNVEV (reference sequence). The CDR3 is 15 residues long. The CDR3 DNA reads TGTGCCAGCAGTCCCCCCTCGCGGGGGTTTTACGAGCAGTACTTC. Encoded protein: CASSPPSRGFYEQYF.

The rearrangement uses TRBV7-9 and TRBJ2-5; D remains ambiguous. This CDR3 region has 15 residues. Trimming left V 4 bases short and J 4 bases short, with 16 bases between. Germline assignment: CDR1 SEHNR and CDR2 FQNEAQ (reference sequence). CDR3 residues: CASSSRSEGIETQYF. CDR3 coding DNA: TGTGCCAGCAGCTCGAGGTCGGAAGGGATAGAGACCCAGTACTTC.

This rearrangement joins TRBV3-1 to TRBJ1-1; D is uncertain. The CDR3 has 13 residues. V was pared by 1 base and J by 4 bases, with 7 bases between. Germline CDR1 is LGHDT and CDR2 is YNNKEL (reference sequence). CDR3 sequence reads: CASSQVPTTEAFF. The DNA for the CDR3 is TGTGCCAGCAGCCAAGTCCCGACCACTGAAGCTTTCTTT.

Comments on this clonotype: The junction differs from germline at one of its ends, possibly a read error. The CDR3 loop is CAGSILGYTDTQYF. The DNA for the CDR3 is TGTGCCGGCAGCATTCTCGGTTACACAGATACGCAGTATTTT. The V call is TRBV9, the J call TRBJ2-3, with D unresolved. Germline CDR1 and CDR2: SGDLS and YYNGEE. This CDR3 region has 14 residues.

A few counts support this clonotype. The V call is TRBV6-2 or TRBV6-3, the J call TRBJ2-7, with D possibly TRBD2 on 6 matching bases. Per germline, CDR1 MNHEY and CDR2 SVGEGT. The V and J ends lost 8 bases and 6 bases respectively, with 14 bases between them. The CDR3 length is 12 residues. As DNA, the CDR3 is TGTGCCAGCGGAGGGGTAAGAGGCGAGCAGTACTTC. Translated, it gives CASGGVRGEQYF.

This clonotype was seen only a few times. This rearrangement joins TRBV4-2 to TRBJ2-2; the match to TRBD2 covers 8 bases. V was pared by 6 bases and J by 4 bases, with 7 bases of the junction left unmatched. The length of the CDR3 is 15 residues. In germline, CDR1 is LGHNA, CDR2 YNFKEQ. The CDR3: CASRGIAGTTGELFF. The DNA for the CDR3 is TGTGCCAGCAGGGGAATAGCGGGAACCACCGGGGAGCTGTTTTTT.

The chain is built from TRBV9 and TRBJ2-7; TRBD1 might be the D (6 bases). This CDR3 is built from 14 residues. Germline V gives CDR1 SGDLS, CDR2 YYNGEE. The V end was cut by 4 bases, the J end by 2 bases, with 13 bases between. The DNA of the CDR3 is TGTGCCAGCAGCACCCGACAGGACCCCTACGAGCAGTACTTC. It codes for CASSTRQDPYEQYF.

This chain joins TRBV5-6 and TRBJ2-6; a weak D match, TRBD1 (6 bases). The CDR3 sequence is 17 residues long. Germline-derived CDR1 and CDR2 are SGHDT and YYEEEE. Trimming removed 4 bases at V and 0 bases at J, with 14 bases between. The CDR3, as DNA: TGTGCCAGCAGCGGACTGGACAGACTCTCTGGGGCCAACGTCCTGACTTTC. Translation gives CASSGLDRLSGANVLTF.

This clonotype was counted between two and nine times. The CDR3: CASSLLAGAYNEQYF. DNA for the CDR3: TGTGCCAGCAGCTTATTAGCGGGGGCCTACAATGAGCAGTACTTC. The chain has TRBV7-3 and TRBJ2-1, with TRBD2 matching over 9 bases. With the DNA end fitting TRBJ2-7 better, the J assignment may be wrong. The CDR3 length is 15 residues. Germline V gives CDR1 SGHTA, CDR2 FQGTGA.

V usage is TRBV20-1 and J usage is TRBJ1-5, with D perhaps TRBD1 (6 bases). V gave up 3 bases and J gave up 3 bases, with 12 bases separating them. The CDR3 totals 14 residues. Germline assignment: CDR1 DFQATT and CDR2 SNEGSKA (reference sequence). The CDR3 loop is CSARAGQTNQPQHF. The CDR3 DNA is TGCAGTGCTAGGGCGGGACAAACCAATCAGCCCCAGCATTTT.

The V and J genes are TRBV27 and TRBJ2-3; TRBD2 matches at 8 bases. This CDR3 contains 16 residues. The J segment lost 7 bases and the V segment lost 4 bases, leaving 13 bases of the junction unmatched. The germline V gene has CDR1 MNHEY and CDR2 SMNVEV (reference sequence). The DNA of the CDR3 is TGTGCCAGCAGTTGGAGCGGGGGCCTCCCCTGGTATACGCAGTATTTT. Residues: CASSWSGGLPWYTQYF.

On this clonotype itself: This sequence may be a read error, since a much larger clone differs from it by one base. The chain is built from TRBV6-6 and TRBJ2-5, with TRBD2 matching over 12 bases. From germline, CDR1 is MNHNY and CDR2 SVGAGI (reference sequence). V lost 4 bases to trimming and J lost 11 bases; unmatched junction nucleotides: 8. This CDR3 is 14 amino acids long. As DNA, the CDR3 is TGTGCCAGCAGTTTCTGGACTAGCGGGACCAGTCAGTACTTC. Translating gives CASSFWTSGTSQYF.

The gene calls are TRBV20-1 and TRBJ2-7; no clear D gene. CDR1 DFQATT and CDR2 SNEGSKA come from the germline V gene (reference sequence). The CDR3 extends over 14 amino acids. The ends were cut back, 3 bases at V and 5 bases at J, with 17 bases in the middle. This chain's CDR3 is CSARSRQASDEQYF. The CDR3 DNA reads TGCAGTGCTAGGTCCCGGCAGGCCAGTGACGAGCAGTACTTC.

This sequence joins TRBV29-1 and TRBJ1-2; 10 positions match TRBD1. The CDR3 is made up of 14 amino acids. Germline lookup yields CDR1 SQVTM and CDR2 ANQGSEA. The trim removed 4 bases at V and 3 bases at J, leaving 5 bases unmatched. The CDR3 sequence: CSVGRTGGDYGYTF. The CDR3 DNA is TGCAGCGTTGGACGGACAGGGGGAGACTATGGCTACACCTTC. Full variable domain (missing parts from reference TRBV29-1 and TRBJ1-2): SAVISQKPSRDICQRGTSLTIQCQVDSQVTMMFWYRQQPGQSLTLIATANQGSEATYESGFVIDKFPISRPNLTFSTLTVSNMSPEDSSIYLCSVGRTGGDYGYTFGSGTRLTVV.

This clonotype appeared a single time. The V gene is TRBV5-5, the J gene TRBJ2-7; 7 bases are a match to TRBD1. This CDR3 comprises 14 residues. The germline V gene encodes CDR1 SGHKS and CDR2 YYEKEE (reference sequence). V trimming: 4 bases; J trimming: 4 bases; junction bases outside the gene matches: 8. The CDR3 DNA is TGTGCCAGCAGCCCAGGGGGAGAGGGATACGAGCAGTACTTC. It yields the protein CASSPGGEGYEQYF.

This sequence joins TRBV29-1 and TRBJ2-1; D gene uncertain. Trimming took off 4 bases at V and 0 bases at J, with 10 bases between the two ends. This CDR3 contains 14 residues. Looked up from germline, CDR1 is SQVTM and CDR2 is ANQGSEA. This chain's CDR3 is CSVAAESSYNEQFF. CDR3 nucleotide sequence: TGCAGCGTTGCCGCGGAGAGCTCCTACAATGAGCAGTTCTTC.

The sample holds many counts of this clonotype. This chain connects TRBV4-1 to TRBJ2-1; TRBD1 aligns across 10 bases. This CDR3 has 15 residues. After removal of 6 bases from V and 4 bases from J, the junction contained 6 bases not matched to a gene. Germline V CDR1 and CDR2: MGHRA, YSYEKL. CDR3 nucleotides: TGCGCCAGCAGTCTTAGGGGACAGGGGTACAATGAGCAGTTCTTC. Translation gives CASSLRGQGYNEQFF.

V is TRBV29-1 and J is TRBJ2-5; D tentatively fits TRBD1 or TRBD2 (7 bases each). TRBJ2-7 explains the end of the DNA better; the J call may be wrong. This CDR3 has 15 residues. The germline gives CDR1 SQVTM, CDR2 ANQGSEA. The DNA for the CDR3 is TGCAGCGTTGAAGAGAGCGGGACAGCGGAGGGCGAGCAGTACTTC. It yields the protein CSVEESGTAEGEQYF.

This chain joins TRBV4-3 and TRBJ2-3; D might be TRBD1 (6 bases). V shed 4 bases and J shed 5 bases, with 19 bases lying between them. There are 16 residues in the CDR3. CDR1 and CDR2 (germline): LGHNA, YSLEER. The DNA for the CDR3 is TGCGCCAGCAGCCTTCACCGGGACAAATTGGGAGATACGCAGTATTTT. Translation gives CASSLHRDKLGDTQYF.

The table lists this clonotype with a few counts. The chain employs TRBV20-1 and TRBJ2-1; 11 positions agree with TRBD2. Germline lookup yields CDR1 DFQATT and CDR2 SNEGSKA (reference sequence). V lost 2 bases, J lost 12 bases, and 6 bases stayed unmatched. The CDR3 has 13 amino acids. CDR3 DNA sequence: TGCAGTGCTAGATCTGTGGGACTAGCGGCGCAGTTCTTC. This sequence encodes CSARSVGLAAQFF.

This rearrangement joins TRBV6-1 to TRBJ2-5, with no clear D. The CDR3 totals 15 residues. V lost 6 bases and J 5 bases, leaving 19 bases between the germline ends. The V gene's germline CDR1 is MNHNS and CDR2 SASEGT. CDR3 loop: CASRGWSPIRETQYF. The CDR3 DNA follows: TGTGCCAGCAGGGGGTGGAGCCCTATAAGGGAGACCCAGTACTTC.

This clonotype has at least ten counts. J is TRBJ2-7 and V is TRBV28; tentative D call: TRBD2 (5 bases). Trimming shortened V by 7 bases and J by 3 bases, and 19 bases separated the two germline ends. This CDR3 has 15 amino acids. Germline CDR1 MDHEN, CDR2 SYDVKM. The CDR3, as DNA: TGTGCCAGCATCCCAGCGGACGGAGTCGACTACGAGCAGTACTTC. This sequence encodes CASIPADGVDYEQYF. Filled out from reference TRBV28 and TRBJ2-7, the complete variable domain reads DVKVTQSSRYLVKRTGEKVFLECVQDMDHENMFWYRQDPGLGLRLIYFSYDVKMKEKGDIPEGYSVSREKKERFSLILESASTNQTSMYLCASIPADGVDYEQYFGPGTRLTVT.

The chain combines TRBV7-9 with TRBJ2-4; 9 bases align to TRBD1. The DNA end lines up better with TRBJ2-7; the J call may be wrong. Germline loops: CDR1 SEHNR, CDR2 FQNEAQ (reference sequence). This CDR3 comprises 15 residues. Here the CDR3 reads CASSSKQGAVYEQYF. CDR3 sequence (DNA): TGTGCCAGCAGCTCCAAACAGGGGGCGGTATACGAGCAGTACTTC.

This chain joins TRBV2 and TRBJ2-5, with TRBD2 as a possible D gene (7 bases). Germline CDR1 SNHLY, CDR2 FYNNEI. Deletions cut 11 bases from V and 7 bases from J, with 23 bases between. The CDR3 extends over 14 amino acids. CDR3 nucleotide sequence: TGTGCCCACACAATGGGGGGGGCCACGGGGACCCAGTACTTC. It yields the protein CAHTMGGATGTQYF.

This chain connects TRBV9 to TRBJ2-1; D remains unclear. Germline V lookup: CDR1 SGDLS, CDR2 YYNGEE. V shed 3 bases and J shed 6 bases, with 16 bases lying between them. The CDR3 runs 15 residues. In nucleotides, the CDR3 is TGTGCCAGCAGCGCCGTTTCAACTACTTCCAATGAGCAGTTCTTC. It translates to CASSAVSTTSNEQFF.

This clonotype was seen ten or more times. As DNA, the CDR3 is TGCAGTGCTAGATTAAAGGACTCTTACGAGCAGTACTTC. Translated, it gives CSARLKDSYEQYF. V is TRBV20-1 and J is TRBJ2-7; TRBD2 is a possible D gene (5 bases). CDR1 and CDR2 (germline): DFQATT, SNEGSKA (reference sequence). This CDR3 is 13 amino acids long. The ends were cut back, 2 bases at V and 4 bases at J, with 12 bases in the middle.

This chain uses TRBV24-1 with TRBJ2-3; 9 positions match TRBD2. V lost 6 bases to trimming and J lost 0 bases; unmatched junction nucleotides: 9. The germline gives CDR1 KGHDR, CDR2 SFDVKD. The CDR3 runs to 17 residues. Written as DNA, the CDR3 is TGTGCCACCAGTTCAGCGGGGGGCCCTAAGAGCACAGATACGCAGTATTTT. Translating it yields CATSSAGGPKSTDTQYF.

The chain couples TRBV6-2 or TRBV6-3 to TRBJ1-6, with D possibly TRBD1 on 6 matching bases. V was pared by 2 bases and J by 9 bases, with 11 bases between. The CDR3 has 14 amino acids. Germline CDR1 is MNHEY and CDR2 is SVGEGT. The CDR3, as DNA: TGTGCCAGCAGTTACGGACAGACCCGTTCACCCCTCCACTTT. It encodes CASSYGQTRSPLHF.

CDR3 bases: TGTGCCAGCAGCTTTTCGGGGGCCAACGGGGAGCTGTTTTTT. This gives the protein CASSFSGANGELFF. The V call is TRBV7-2, the J call TRBJ2-2; D may be TRBD1 or TRBD2 (6 bases each). V was pared by 3 bases and J by 7 bases, with 12 bases between. CDR1 is SGHTA and CDR2 is FQGNSA in the germline V gene. This CDR3 contains 14 residues.